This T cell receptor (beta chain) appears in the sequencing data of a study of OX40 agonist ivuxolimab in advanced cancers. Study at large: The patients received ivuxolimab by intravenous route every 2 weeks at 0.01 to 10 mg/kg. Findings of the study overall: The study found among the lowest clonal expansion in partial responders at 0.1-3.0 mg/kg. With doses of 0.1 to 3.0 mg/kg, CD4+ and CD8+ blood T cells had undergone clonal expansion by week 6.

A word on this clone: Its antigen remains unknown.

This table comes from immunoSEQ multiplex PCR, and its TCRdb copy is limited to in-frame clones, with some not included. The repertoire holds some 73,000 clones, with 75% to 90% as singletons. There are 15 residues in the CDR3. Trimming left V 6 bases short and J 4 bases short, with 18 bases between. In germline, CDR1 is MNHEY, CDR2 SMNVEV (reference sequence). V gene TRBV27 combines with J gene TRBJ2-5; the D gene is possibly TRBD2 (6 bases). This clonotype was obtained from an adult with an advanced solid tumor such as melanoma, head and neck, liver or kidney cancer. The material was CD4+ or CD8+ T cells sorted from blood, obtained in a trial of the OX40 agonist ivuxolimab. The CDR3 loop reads CASRPGLFLGETQYF. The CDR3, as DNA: TGTGCCAGCAGACCGGGACTTTTTTTGGGAGAGACCCAGTACTTC.